The 8 T cell receptor beta chains reported below all come from one sample, sequenced in a study of blood T cell repertoires in COVID-19. Sequenced by immunoSEQ multiplex PCR; TCRdb stores in-frame clones only, minus some. The sample yields 250,000 to 350,000 clones, 86% seen once. Sample: peripheral blood. The receptor source for this set is a woman in her fifties or sixties with acute or convalescent COVID-19.

V gene TRBV9 combines with J gene TRBJ1-4, with D uncertain. The V gene's germline CDR1 is SGDLS and CDR2 YYNGEE. This CDR3 has 14 residues. V lost 2 bases, J lost 4 bases, and 9 bases lay in between. CDR3 sequence (DNA): TGTGCCAGCAGCGTGGCACGGGGTAATGAAAAACTGTTTTTT. It yields the protein CASSVARGNEKLFF.

This clone appeared a single time. The chain uses TRBV6-2 or TRBV6-3 and TRBJ2-3, with 9 bases that match TRBD1. This CDR3 comprises 12 residues. The germline CDR1 and CDR2 sequences are MNHEY and SVGEGT. The J segment lost 9 bases and the V segment lost 5 bases, leaving 3 bases of the junction unmatched. CDR3 sequence reads: CASSDRGTTQYF. The CDR3 DNA reads TGTGCCAGCAGTGACAGGGGGACGACGCAGTATTTT.

The J gene is TRBJ2-3, the V gene TRBV18; tentative D call: TRBD1 (5 bases). Trimming took 6 bases from V and 2 from J, leaving 12 bases between them. This CDR3 comprises 14 residues. Germline V gene data show CDR1 as KGHSH and CDR2 as LQKENI. CDR3 sequence reads: CASSPTRDTDTQYF. CDR3 in DNA: TGTGCCAGCTCGCCTACCAGGGACACAGATACGCAGTATTTT.

This chain connects TRBV7-9 to TRBJ2-7, with a tentative D call TRBD2 (6 bases). The length of the CDR3 is 16 residues. The V gene lost 4 bases and the J gene lost 2 bases, with 18 bases spanning the gap. Germline V gene data show CDR1 as SEHNR and CDR2 as FQNEAQ (reference sequence). CDR3 protein: CASSSRSQTGAYEQYF. The CDR3 nucleotides are TGTGCCAGCAGCTCCCGAAGCCAGACGGGAGCCTACGAGCAGTACTTC.

The chain links TRBV5-4 to TRBJ1-6; D ambiguous. In germline, CDR1 is SGHNT, CDR2 YYREEE (reference sequence). Trimming stripped 2 bases from V and 3 bases from J, with 9 bases between. This CDR3 has 15 amino acids. The CDR3 spells CASSFRENYNSPLHF. CDR3 DNA: TGTGCCAGCAGCTTCCGGGAAAACTATAATTCACCCCTCCACTTT.

This sequence joins TRBV7-2 and TRBJ2-7; 11 bases line up with TRBD2. V lost 2 bases to trimming and J lost 7 bases; unmatched junction nucleotides: 10. Per germline, CDR1 SGHTA and CDR2 FQGNSA. This CDR3 is 16 amino acids long. CDR3 amino acids: CASSLTTSGTSPEQYF. The CDR3 DNA reads TGTGCCAGCAGCTTAACGACTAGCGGGACCTCCCCTGAGCAGTACTTC. Combining the CDR3 with reference TRBV7-2 and TRBJ2-7 gives the whole variable domain GAGVSQSPSNKVTEKGKDVELRCDPISGHTALYWYRQSLGQGLEFLIYFQGNSAPDKSGLPSDRFSAERTGGSVSTLTIQRTQQEDSAVYLCASSLTTSGTSPEQYFGPGTRLTVT.

The chain links TRBV9 to TRBJ2-1, with 7 positions matching TRBD2. The V gene end was trimmed by 2 bases and the J gene end by 4 bases; junction bases not matched to a gene: 12. CDR1 and CDR2 from the germline V gene are SGDLS and YYNGEE. The CDR3 covers 17 residues. This CDR3 is CASSVTGLQLSYNEQFF. CDR3 DNA: TGTGCCAGCAGCGTGACGGGACTACAGCTTTCATACAATGAGCAGTTCTTC. Looking up the rest from reference TRBV9 and TRBJ2-1 gives the full variable domain: DSGVTQTPKHLITATGQRVTLRCSPRSGDLSVYWYQQSLDQGLQFLIQYYNGEERAKGNILERFSAQQFPDLHSELNLSSLELGDSALYFCASSVTGLQLSYNEQFFGPGTRLTVL.

V gene TRBV20-1 combines with J gene TRBJ2-7; D is perhaps TRBD1 (5 bases). Germline CDR1 DFQATT, CDR2 SNEGSKA (reference sequence). V gave up 3 bases and J gave up 3 bases, with 6 bases separating them. The CDR3 loop spans 11 amino acids. The CDR3 loop is CSASRGYEQYF. Here the CDR3 DNA reads TGCAGTGCTAGTAGGGGCTACGAGCAGTACTTC.